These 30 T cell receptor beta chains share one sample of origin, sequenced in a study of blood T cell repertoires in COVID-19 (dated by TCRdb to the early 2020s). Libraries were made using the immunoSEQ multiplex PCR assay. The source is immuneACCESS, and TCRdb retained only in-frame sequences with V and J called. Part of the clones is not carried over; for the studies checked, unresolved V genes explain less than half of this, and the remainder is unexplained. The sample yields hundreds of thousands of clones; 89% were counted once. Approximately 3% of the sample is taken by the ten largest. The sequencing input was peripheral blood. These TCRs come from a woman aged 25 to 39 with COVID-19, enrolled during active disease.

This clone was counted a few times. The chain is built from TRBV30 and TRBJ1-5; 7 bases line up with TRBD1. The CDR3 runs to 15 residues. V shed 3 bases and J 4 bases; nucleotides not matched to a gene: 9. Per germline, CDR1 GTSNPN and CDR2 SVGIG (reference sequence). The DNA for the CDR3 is TGTGCCTGGAGCACCGGGACAGAACCAAATCAGCCCCAGCATTTT. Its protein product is CAWSTGTEPNQPQHF.

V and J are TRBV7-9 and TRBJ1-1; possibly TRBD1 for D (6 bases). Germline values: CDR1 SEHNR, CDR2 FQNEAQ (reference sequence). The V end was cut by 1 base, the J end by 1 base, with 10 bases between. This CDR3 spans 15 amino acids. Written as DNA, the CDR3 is TGTGCCAGCAGCTTAGTACAGGGTGGGAACACTGAAGCTTTCTTT. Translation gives CASSLVQGGNTEAFF.

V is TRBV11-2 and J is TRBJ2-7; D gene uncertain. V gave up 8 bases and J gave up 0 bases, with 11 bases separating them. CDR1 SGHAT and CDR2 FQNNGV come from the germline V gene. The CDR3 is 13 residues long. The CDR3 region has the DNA TGTGCCAGCGGCAGTACGGGCTCCTACGAGCAGTACTTC. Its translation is CASGSTGSYEQYF.

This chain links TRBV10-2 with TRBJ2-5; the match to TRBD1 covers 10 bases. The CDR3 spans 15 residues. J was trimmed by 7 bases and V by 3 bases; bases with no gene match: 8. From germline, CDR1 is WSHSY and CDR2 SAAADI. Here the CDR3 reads CASSDGQGEGVTQYF. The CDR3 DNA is TGCGCCAGCAGTGACGGACAGGGGGAAGGGGTGACCCAGTACTTC.

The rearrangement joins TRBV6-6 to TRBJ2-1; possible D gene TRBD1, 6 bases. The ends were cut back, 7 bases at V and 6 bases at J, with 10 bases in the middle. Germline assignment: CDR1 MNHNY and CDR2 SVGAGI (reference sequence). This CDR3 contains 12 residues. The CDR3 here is CASITRGNEQFF. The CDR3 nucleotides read TGTGCCAGCATAACCAGGGGCAATGAGCAGTTCTTC.

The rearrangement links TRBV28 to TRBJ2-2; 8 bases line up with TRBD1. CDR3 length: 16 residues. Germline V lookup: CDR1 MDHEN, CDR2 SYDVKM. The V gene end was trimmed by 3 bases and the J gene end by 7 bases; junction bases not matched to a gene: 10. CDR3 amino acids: CASSFPGQGVGGELFF. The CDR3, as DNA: TGTGCCAGCAGTTTTCCCGGACAGGGAGTAGGCGGGGAGCTGTTTTTT.

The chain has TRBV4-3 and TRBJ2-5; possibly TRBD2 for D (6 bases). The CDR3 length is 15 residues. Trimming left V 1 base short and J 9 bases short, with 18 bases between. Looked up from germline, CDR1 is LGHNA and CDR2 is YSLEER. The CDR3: CASSQVPGTPPAQYF. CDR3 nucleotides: TGCGCCAGCAGCCAAGTTCCCGGGACTCCCCCAGCCCAGTACTTC.

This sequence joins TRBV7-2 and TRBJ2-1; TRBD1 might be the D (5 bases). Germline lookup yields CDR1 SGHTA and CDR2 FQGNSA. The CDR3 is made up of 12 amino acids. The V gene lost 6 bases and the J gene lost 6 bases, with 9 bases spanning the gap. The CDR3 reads CASRSRGNEQFF. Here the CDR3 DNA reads TGTGCCAGCAGATCTAGGGGCAATGAGCAGTTCTTC. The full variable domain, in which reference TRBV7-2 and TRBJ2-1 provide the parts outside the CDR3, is GAGVSQSPSNKVTEKGKDVELRCDPISGHTALYWYRQSLGQGLEFLIYFQGNSAPDKSGLPSDRFSAERTGGSVSTLTIQRTQQEDSAVYLCASRSRGNEQFFGPGTRLTVL.

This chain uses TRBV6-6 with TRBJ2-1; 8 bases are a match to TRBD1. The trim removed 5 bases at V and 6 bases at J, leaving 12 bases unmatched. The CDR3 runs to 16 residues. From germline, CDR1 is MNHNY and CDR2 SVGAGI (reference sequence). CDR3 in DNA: TGTGCCAGCAGTCAAATCCGGACAGGGTTTGGCAATGAGCAGTTCTTC. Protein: CASSQIRTGFGNEQFF.

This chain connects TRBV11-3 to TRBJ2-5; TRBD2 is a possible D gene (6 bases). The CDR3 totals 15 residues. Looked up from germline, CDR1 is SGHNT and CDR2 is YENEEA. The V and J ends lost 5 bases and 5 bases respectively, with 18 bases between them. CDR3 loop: CASSRRGHHGETQYF. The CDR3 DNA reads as TGTGCCAGCAGCCGGCGGGGCCACCACGGGGAGACCCAGTACTTC. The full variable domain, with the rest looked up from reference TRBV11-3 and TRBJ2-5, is EAGVVQSPRYKIIEKKQPVAFWCNPISGHNTLYWYLQNLGQGPELLIRYENEEAVDDSQLPKDRFSAERLKGVDSTLKIQPAELGDSAVYLCASSRRGHHGETQYFGPGTRLLVL.

CDR3: CASSSGTRHQPQHF. CDR3 DNA sequence: TGTGCCAGTAGTTCCGGGACACGACATCAGCCCCAGCATTTT. The J gene is TRBJ1-5, the V gene TRBV19, with D possibly matching TRBD1 (6 bases). This CDR3 is 14 amino acids long. V lost 5 bases to trimming and J lost 5 bases, with 13 bases between them. Germline V lookup: CDR1 LNHDA, CDR2 SQIVND (reference sequence).

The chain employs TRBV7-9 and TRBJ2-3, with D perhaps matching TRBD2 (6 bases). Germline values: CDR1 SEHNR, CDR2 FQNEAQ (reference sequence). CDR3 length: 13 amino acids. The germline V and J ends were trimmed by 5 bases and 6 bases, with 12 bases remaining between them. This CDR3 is CASSPTAGDTQYF. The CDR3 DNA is TGTGCCAGCAGCCCCACCGCGGGGGATACGCAGTATTTT.

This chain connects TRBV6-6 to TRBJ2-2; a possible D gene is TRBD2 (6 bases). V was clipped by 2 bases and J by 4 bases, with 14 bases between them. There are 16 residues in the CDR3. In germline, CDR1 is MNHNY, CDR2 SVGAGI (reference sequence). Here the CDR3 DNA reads TGTGCCAGCAGTTACCTGGGGGGAGCTACCACCGGGGAGCTGTTTTTT. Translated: CASSYLGGATTGELFF.

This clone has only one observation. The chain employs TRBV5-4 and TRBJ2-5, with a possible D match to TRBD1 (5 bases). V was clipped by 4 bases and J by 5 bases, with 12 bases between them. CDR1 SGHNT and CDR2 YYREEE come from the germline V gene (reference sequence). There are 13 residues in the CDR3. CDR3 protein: CASSNRAGETQYF. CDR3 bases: TGTGCCAGCAGCAATAGGGCAGGGGAGACCCAGTACTTC.

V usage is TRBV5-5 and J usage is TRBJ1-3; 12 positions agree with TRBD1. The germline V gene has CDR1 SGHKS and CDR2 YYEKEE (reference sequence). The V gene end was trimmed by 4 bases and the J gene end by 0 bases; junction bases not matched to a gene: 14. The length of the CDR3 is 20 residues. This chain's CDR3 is CASSPRFGTGGQSSGNTIYF. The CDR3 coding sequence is TGTGCCAGCAGCCCCCGTTTTGGGACAGGGGGCCAGAGCTCTGGAAACACCATATATTTT.

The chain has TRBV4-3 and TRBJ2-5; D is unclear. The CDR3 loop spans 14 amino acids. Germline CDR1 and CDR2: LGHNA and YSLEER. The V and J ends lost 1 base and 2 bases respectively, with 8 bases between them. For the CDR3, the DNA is TGCGCCAGCAGCCAAGGACTCCTTCAAGAGACCCAGTACTTC. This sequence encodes CASSQGLLQETQYF.

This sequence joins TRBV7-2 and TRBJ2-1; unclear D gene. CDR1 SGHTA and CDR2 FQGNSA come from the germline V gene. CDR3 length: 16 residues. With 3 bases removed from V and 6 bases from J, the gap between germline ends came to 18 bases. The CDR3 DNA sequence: TGTGCCAGCAGCTTGATGGCTCCGGCGGTCTCCAATGAGCAGTTCTTC. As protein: CASSLMAPAVSNEQFF.

The DNA of the CDR3 is TGTGCCAGCAGCCGCCCCTTCAGGGGGCTGGATGAAAAACTGTTTTTT. It specifies CASSRPFRGLDEKLFF. The J gene is TRBJ1-4, the V gene TRBV6-2 or TRBV6-3; 8 bases agree with TRBD1. CDR1 and CDR2 from the germline V gene are MNHEY and SVGEGT. V was clipped by 6 bases and J by 6 bases; unmatched bases: 12. This CDR3 spans 16 amino acids.

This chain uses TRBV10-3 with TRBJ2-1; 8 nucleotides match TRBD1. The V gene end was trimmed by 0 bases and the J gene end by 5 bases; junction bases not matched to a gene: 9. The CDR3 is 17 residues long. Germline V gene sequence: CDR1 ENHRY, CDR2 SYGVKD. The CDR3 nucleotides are TGTGCCATCAGTGAGTCGTTTGACAGGGGTTCGGACAATGAGCAGTTCTTC. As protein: CAISESFDRGSDNEQFF.

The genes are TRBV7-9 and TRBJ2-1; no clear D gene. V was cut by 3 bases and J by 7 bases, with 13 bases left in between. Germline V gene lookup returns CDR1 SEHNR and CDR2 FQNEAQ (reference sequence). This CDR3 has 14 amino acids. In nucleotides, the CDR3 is TGTGCCAGCAGCTTGTTGGCGGTTATGAATGAGCAGTTCTTC. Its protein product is CASSLLAVMNEQFF.

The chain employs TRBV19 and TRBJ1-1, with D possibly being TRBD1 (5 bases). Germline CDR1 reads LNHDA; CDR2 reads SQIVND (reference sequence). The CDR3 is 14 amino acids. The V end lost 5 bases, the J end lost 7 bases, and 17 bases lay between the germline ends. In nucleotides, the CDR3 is TGTGCCAGTAGTCCGGTTCAAGGGACTAGTGAAGCTTTCTTT. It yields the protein CASSPVQGTSEAFF.

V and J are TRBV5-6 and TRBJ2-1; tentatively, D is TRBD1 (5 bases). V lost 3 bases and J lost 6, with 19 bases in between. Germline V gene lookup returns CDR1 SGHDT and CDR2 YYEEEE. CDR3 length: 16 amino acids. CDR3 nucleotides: TGTGCCAGCAGCTCGACCCCGAAGGGGTGGGGCAATGAGCAGTTCTTC. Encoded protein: CASSSTPKGWGNEQFF.

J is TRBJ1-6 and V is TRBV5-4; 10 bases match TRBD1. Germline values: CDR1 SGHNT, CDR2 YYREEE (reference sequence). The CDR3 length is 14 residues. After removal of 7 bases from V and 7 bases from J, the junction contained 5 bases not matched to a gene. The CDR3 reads CASGGQGMNSPLHF. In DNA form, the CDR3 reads TGTGCCAGCGGGGGACAGGGGATGAATTCACCCCTCCACTTT. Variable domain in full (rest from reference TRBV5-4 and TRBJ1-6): ETGVTQSPTHLIKTRGQQVTLRCSSQSGHNTVSWYQQALGQGPQFIFQYYREEENGRGNFPPRFSGLQFPNYSSELNVNALELDDSALYLCASGGQGMNSPLHFGNGTRLTVT.

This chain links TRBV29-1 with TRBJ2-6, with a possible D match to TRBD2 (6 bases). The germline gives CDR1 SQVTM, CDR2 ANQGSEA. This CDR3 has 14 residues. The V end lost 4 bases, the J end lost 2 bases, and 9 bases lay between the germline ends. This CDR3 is CSVAREAGANVLTF. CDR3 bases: TGCAGCGTTGCCAGGGAGGCTGGGGCCAACGTCCTGACTTTC.

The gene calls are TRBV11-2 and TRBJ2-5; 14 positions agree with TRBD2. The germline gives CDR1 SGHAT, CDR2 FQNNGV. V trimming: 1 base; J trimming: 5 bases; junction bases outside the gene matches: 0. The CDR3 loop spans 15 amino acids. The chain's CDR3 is CASSLGLAGGETQYF. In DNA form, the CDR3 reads TGTGCCAGCAGCTTAGGACTAGCGGGAGGGGAGACCCAGTACTTC.

CDR3: CASSSRVNGYTF. The CDR3 DNA reads TGTGCCAGCAGCTCCAGGGTAAACGGCTACACCTTC. V and J are TRBV5-8 and TRBJ1-2; D may be TRBD1 (5 bases). V was clipped by 3 bases and J by 8 bases, with 11 bases between them. Germline V gene data show CDR1 as SGHTS and CDR2 as YDEGEE. The CDR3 loop spans 12 amino acids.

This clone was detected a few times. In DNA, the CDR3 is TGTGCCAGCCAGAGAACAGGGAACACTGAAGCTTTCTTT. It codes for CASQRTGNTEAFF. The chain recombines TRBV2 with TRBJ1-1; D possibly corresponds to TRBD1 (5 bases). V was pared by 8 bases and J by 1 base, with 11 bases between. This CDR3 region has 13 residues. Per the germline V gene, CDR1 is SNHLY and CDR2 is FYNNEI.

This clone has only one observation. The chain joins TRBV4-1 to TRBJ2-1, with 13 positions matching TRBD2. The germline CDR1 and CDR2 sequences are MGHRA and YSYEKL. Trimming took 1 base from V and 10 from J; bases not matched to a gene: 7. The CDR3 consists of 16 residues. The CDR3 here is CASSQGTSGGAREQFF. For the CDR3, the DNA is TGCGCCAGCAGCCAAGGTACTAGCGGGGGGGCCCGAGAGCAGTTCTTC.

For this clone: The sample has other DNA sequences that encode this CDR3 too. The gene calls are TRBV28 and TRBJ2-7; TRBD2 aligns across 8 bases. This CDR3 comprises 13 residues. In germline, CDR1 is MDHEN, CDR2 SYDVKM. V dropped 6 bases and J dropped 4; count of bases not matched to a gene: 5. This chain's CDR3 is CASSPGGPYEQYF. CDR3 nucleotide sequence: TGTGCCAGCAGCCCGGGGGGGCCTTACGAGCAGTACTTC. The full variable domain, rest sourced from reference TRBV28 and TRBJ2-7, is DVKVTQSSRYLVKRTGEKVFLECVQDMDHENMFWYRQDPGLGLRLIYFSYDVKMKEKGDIPEGYSVSREKKERFSLILESASTNQTSMYLCASSPGGPYEQYFGPGTRLTVT.

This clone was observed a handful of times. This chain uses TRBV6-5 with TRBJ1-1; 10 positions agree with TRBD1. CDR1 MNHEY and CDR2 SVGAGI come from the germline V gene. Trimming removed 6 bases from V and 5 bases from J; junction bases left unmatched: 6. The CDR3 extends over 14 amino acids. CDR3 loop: CASSPDRGRTEAFF. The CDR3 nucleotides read TGTGCCAGCAGCCCCGACAGGGGGCGGACTGAAGCTTTCTTT.